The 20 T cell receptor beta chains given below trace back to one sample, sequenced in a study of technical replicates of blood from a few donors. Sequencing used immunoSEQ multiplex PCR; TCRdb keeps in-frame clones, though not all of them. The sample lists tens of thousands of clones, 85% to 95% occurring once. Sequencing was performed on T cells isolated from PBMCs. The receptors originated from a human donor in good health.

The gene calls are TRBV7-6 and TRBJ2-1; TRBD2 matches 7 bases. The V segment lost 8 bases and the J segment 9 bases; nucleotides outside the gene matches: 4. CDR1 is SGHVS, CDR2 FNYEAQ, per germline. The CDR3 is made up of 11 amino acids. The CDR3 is CASGSGGEQFF. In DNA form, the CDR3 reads TGTGCCAGCGGGTCGGGAGGTGAGCAGTTCTTC.

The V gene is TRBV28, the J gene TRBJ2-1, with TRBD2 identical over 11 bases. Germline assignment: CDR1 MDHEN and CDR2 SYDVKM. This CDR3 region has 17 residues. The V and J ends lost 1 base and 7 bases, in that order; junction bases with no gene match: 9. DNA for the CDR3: TGTGCCAGCAGTTTATCCTTAGCGGGAGGGGCGACAAATGAGCAGTTCTTC. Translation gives CASSLSLAGGATNEQFF.

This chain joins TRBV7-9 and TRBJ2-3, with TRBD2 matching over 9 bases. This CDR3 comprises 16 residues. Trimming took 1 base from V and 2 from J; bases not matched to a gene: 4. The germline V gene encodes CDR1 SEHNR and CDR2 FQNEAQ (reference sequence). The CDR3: CASSLGGGRDTDTQYF. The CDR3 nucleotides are TGTGCCAGCAGCTTAGGGGGCGGGAGGGACACAGATACGCAGTATTTT. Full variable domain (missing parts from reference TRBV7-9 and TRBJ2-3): DTGVSQNPRHKITKRGQNVTFRCDPISEHNRLYWYRQTLGQGPEFLTYFQNEAQLEKSRLLSDRFSAERPKGSFSTLEIQRTEQGDSAMYLCASSLGGGRDTDTQYFGPGTRLTVL.

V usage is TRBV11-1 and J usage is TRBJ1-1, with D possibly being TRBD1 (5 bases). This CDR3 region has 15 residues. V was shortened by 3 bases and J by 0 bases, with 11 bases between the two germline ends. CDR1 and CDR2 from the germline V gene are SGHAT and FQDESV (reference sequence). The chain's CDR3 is CASSFQGPMNTEAFF. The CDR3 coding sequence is TGTGCCAGCAGCTTTCAGGGCCCGATGAACACTGAAGCTTTCTTT.

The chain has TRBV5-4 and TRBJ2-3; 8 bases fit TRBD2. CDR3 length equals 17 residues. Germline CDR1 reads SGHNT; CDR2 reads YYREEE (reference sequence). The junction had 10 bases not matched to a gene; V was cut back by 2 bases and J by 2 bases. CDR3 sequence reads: CASSFLQLAATTDTQYF. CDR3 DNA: TGTGCCAGCAGCTTTCTCCAACTAGCGGCGACCACAGATACGCAGTATTTT.

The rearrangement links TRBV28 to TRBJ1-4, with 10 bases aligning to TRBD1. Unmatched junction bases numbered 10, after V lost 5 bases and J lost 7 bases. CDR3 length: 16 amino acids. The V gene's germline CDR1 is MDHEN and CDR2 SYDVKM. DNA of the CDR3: TGTGCCAGCAGTCTAGACAGGGGGCGGTATGTTGAAAAACTGTTTTTT. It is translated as CASSLDRGRYVEKLFF.

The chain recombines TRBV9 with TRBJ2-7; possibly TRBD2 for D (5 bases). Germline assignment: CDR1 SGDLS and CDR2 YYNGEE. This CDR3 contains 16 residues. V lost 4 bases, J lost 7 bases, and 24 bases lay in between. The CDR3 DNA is TGTGCCAGCAGCATAGACCCGACTACGCGAACGCGGGAGCAGTACTTC. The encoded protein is CASSIDPTTRTREQYF.

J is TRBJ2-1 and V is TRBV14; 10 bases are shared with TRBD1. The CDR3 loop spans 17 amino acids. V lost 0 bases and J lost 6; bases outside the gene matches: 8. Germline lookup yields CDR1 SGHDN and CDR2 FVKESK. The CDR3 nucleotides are TGTGCCAGCAGCCAAGATGCAGGGACAGGGGTGGCCAATGAGCAGTTCTTC. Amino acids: CASSQDAGTGVANEQFF.

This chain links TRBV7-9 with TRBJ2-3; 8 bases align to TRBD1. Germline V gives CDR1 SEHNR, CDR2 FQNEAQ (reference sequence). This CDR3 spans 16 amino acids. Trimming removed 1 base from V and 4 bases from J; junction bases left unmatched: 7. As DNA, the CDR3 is TGTGCCAGCAGCTTAGGGGGAGGACAGGGACCAGATACGCAGTATTTT. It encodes CASSLGGGQGPDTQYF.

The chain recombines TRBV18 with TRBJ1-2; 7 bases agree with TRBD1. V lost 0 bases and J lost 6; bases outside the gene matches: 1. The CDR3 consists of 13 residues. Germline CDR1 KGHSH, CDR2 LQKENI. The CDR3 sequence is CASSPPTGDGYTF. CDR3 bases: TGTGCCAGCTCACCACCAACAGGGGATGGCTACACCTTC.

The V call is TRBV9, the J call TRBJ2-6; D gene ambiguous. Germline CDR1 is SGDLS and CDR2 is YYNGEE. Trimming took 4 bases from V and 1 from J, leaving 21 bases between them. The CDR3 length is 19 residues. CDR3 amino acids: CASSPKSLNSGSGANVLTF. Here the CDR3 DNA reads TGTGCCAGCAGCCCTAAGTCCTTGAACAGTGGATCTGGGGCCAACGTCCTGACTTTC.

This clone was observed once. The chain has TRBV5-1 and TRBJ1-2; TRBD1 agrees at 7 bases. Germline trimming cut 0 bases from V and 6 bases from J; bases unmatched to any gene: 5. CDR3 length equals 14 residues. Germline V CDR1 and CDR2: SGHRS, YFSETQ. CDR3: CASSLDRGEDGYTF. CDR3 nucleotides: TGCGCCAGCAGCTTGGACAGGGGAGAGGATGGCTACACCTTC.

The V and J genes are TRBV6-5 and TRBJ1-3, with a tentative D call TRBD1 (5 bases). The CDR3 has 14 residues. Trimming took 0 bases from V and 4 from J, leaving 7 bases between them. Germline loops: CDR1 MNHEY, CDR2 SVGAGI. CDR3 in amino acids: CASSYSKGGNTIYF. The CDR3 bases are TGTGCCAGCAGTTACTCGAAGGGGGGAAACACCATATATTTT.

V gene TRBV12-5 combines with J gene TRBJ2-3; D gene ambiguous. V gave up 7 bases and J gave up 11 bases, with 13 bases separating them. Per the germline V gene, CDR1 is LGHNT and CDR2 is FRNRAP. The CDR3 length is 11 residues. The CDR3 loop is CASAKDTLQYF. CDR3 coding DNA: TGTGCTAGTGCCAAAGACACTCTGCAGTATTTT.

In DNA form, the CDR3 reads TGTGCCAGCCTCCCCACGGGACTTAACTACGAGCAGTACTTC. It is translated as CASLPTGLNYEQYF. The chain couples TRBV28 to TRBJ2-7, with D tentatively TRBD2 (6 bases). The CDR3 covers 14 residues. Trimming stripped 8 bases from V and 3 bases from J, with 17 bases between. The germline CDR1 and CDR2 sequences are MDHEN and SYDVKM.

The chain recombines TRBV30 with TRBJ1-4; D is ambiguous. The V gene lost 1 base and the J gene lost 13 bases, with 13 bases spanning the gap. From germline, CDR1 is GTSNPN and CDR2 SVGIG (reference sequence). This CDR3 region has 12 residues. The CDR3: CAWSASRLILFF. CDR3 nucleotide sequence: TGTGCCTGGAGTGCTTCCCGGTTAATACTGTTTTTT.

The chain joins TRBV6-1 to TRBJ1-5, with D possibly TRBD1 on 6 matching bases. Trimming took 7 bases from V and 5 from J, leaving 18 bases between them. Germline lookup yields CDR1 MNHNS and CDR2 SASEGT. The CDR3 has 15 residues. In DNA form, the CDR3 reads TGTGCCAGCAACGCAGGGGAAAGAGGCTATCAGCCCCAGCATTTT. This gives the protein CASNAGERGYQPQHF.

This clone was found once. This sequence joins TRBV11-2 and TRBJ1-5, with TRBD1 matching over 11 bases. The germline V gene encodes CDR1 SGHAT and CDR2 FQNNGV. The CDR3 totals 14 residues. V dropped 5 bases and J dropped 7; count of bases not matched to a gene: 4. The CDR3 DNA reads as TGTGCCAGCAGCCCCCGGGACAGGGGGCAGCCCCAGCATTTT. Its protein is CASSPRDRGQPQHF.

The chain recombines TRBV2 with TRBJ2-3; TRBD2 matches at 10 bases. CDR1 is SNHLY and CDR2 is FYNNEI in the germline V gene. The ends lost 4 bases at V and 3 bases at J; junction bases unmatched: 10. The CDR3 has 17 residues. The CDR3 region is CASSGRLAGERTDTQYF. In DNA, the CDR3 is TGTGCCAGCAGTGGCCGCCTAGCGGGAGAAAGGACAGATACGCAGTATTTT.

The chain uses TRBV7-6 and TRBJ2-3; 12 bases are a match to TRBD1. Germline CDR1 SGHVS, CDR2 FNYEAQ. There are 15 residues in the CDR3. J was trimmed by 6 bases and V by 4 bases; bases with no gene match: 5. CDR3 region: CASSSPGQGADTQYF. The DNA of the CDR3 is TGTGCCAGCAGCTCGCCGGGACAGGGGGCGGATACGCAGTATTTT.